This is a list of T cell receptor beta chains from one sample in a study of T cells in localized non-small cell lung cancer. Clones were sequenced by immunoSEQ multiplex PCR, and TCRdb holds only the in-frame ones, with some missing. The data show around 25,000 clones, about 94% seen once. The sample in question was peripheral blood, obtained before any cancer treatment. The receptors derive from a woman aged 40-70 years with stage I lung adenocarcinoma. The CDR3 runs from the conserved cysteine through the conserved F or W. Fields, in order: V gene, clone size, D gene, J gene, CDR3 DNA, CDR3 protein. D genes are given only for firm matches. Only some rows state a clone size, as once, few, many or a class for expanded clones.

>TRBV14|.|.|TRBJ2-7
TGTGCCAGCAGCCAGAGGGGGAGCTACGAGCAGTACTTC
CASSQRGSYEQYF
>TRBV28|.|.|TRBJ1-5
TGTGCCAGCAGTTTTGGCCGGGGGAGACAGCCCCAGCATTTT
CASSFGRGRQPQHF
>TRBV7-3|.|.|TRBJ2-7
TGTGCCAGCAGCCCTTCGGGACTCCCGGGAGAGCAGTACTTC
CASSPSGLPGEQYF
>TRBV19|.|.|TRBJ2-3
TGTGCCAGTAGTGCAGGCCAGACAGCCCTCACAGATACGCAGTATTTT
CASSAGQTALTDTQYF
>TRBV28|.|.|TRBJ1-1
TGTGCCAGCTGGCGAGACAGGAACACTGAAGCTTTCTTT
CASWRDRNTEAFF
>TRBV4-1|.|TRBD2|TRBJ2-1
TGCGCCAGCAGCCAACCGGGACTAGCGATCTACAATGAGCAGTTCTTC
CASSQPGLAIYNEQFF
>TRBV7-2|.|.|TRBJ2-1
TGTGCCAGCAGCCCGGGGGGCTACTCCTACAATGAGCAGTTCTTC
CASSPGGYSYNEQFF
>TRBV14|.|TRBD2|TRBJ2-2
TGTGCCAGCAGCCCAATAGCGGGAACGAACACCGGGGAGCTGTTTTTT
CASSPIAGTNTGELFF
>TRBV2|.|.|TRBJ2-3
TGTGCCAGCGGGGAACAGGGTATGGCAGATACGCAGTATTTT
CASGEQGMADTQYF
>TRBV27|once|.|TRBJ1-1
TGTGCCAGCAGTTTATCGGGCACAAGGGAAGCTTTCTTT
CASSLSGTREAFF
>TRBV7-2|.|TRBD2|TRBJ2-3
TGTGCCAGCAGCTCGACTAGCGGGATCACAGATACGCAGTATTTT
CASSSTSGITDTQYF
>TRBV5-1|.|.|TRBJ2-7
TGCGCCAGCAGCTTGGAGTTGACGCTGACCTACGAGCAGTACTTC
CASSLELTLTYEQYF
>TRBV10-3|.|.|TRBJ2-7
TGTGCCATCAGTGAGAAAGGGGAAGGGTCCTACGAGCAGTACTTC
CAISEKGEGSYEQYF
>TRBV11-2|.|.|TRBJ2-1
TGTGCCAGCAGCTTAGACCAGGGACTGCCCTACAATGAGCAGTTCTTC
CASSLDQGLPYNEQFF
>TRBV18|.|.|TRBJ2-2
TGTGCCAGCTCACCACGTGACAGGGAGCTGTTTTTT
CASSPRDRELFF
>TRBV9|.|TRBD2|TRBJ2-1
TGTGCCAGCAGCGTAGCCGCAGGGACTAGCGGGATTGAGCAGTTCTTC
CASSVAAGTSGIEQFF
>TRBV21-1|.|.|TRBJ1-5
TGTGCCAGCTCCCGCCGACATTGCAATCAGCCCCAGCATTTT
CASSRRHCNQPQHF
>TRBV2|.|TRBD1|TRBJ2-3
TGTGCCAGCAGTTCGACAGGGGGGGGAGATACGCAGTATTTT
CASSSTGGGDTQYF
>TRBV7-9|.|.|TRBJ2-7
TGTGCCAGCAGCGTGGACGAGCAGTACTTC
CASSVDEQYF
>TRBV4-1|.|TRBD2|TRBJ2-7
TGCGCCAGCAGCCAAGATCAAGCGGGAGGTCAATACTACGAGCAGTACTTC
CASSQDQAGGQYYEQYF
>TRBV29-1|.|.|TRBJ1-1
TGCAGCGTTGTTGCAGGGAGGAACACTGAAGCTTTCTTT
CSVVAGRNTEAFF
>TRBV5-5|few|TRBD2|TRBJ2-7
TGTGCCAGCAGCCGAGGGACTAGCGGAGATTACGAGCAGTACTTC
CASSRGTSGDYEQYF
>TRBV19|.|TRBD1|TRBJ2-7
TGTGCCAGTACCTCCAGGGGGTCACCCTACGAGCAGTACTTC
CASTSRGSPYEQYF
>TRBV28|.|TRBD1|TRBJ1-2
TGTGCCAGCAGCTCAACCGGGACAGGGAGGCGCTACACCTTC
CASSSTGTGRRYTF
>TRBV4-1|.|TRBD2|TRBJ2-1
TGCGCCAGCAGCCAAGCGGCCATCGGCGGGAGGCACTACAATGAGCAGTTCTTC
CASSQAAIGGRHYNEQFF
>TRBV2|.|.|TRBJ2-3
TGTGCCAGCAGTGCCCGACTAGGAAGCACAGATACGCAGTATTTT
CASSARLGSTDTQYF
>TRBV10-3|.|TRBD1|TRBJ1-1
TGTGCCATCAGTGAGGACAGGGCTGCCGCTTTCTTT
CAISEDRAAAFF
>TRBV30|.|.|TRBJ1-1
TGTGCCTGGACCCGGTGGGGGTACACTGAAGCTTTCTTT
CAWTRWGYTEAFF
>TRBV4-2|.|.|TRBJ2-7
TGTGCCAGCAGCCAAGAAATGGGCGGGAACTACGAGCAGTACTTC
CASSQEMGGNYEQYF
>TRBV5-1|.|.|TRBJ1-2
TGCGCCAGCAGCTTATCACCGACCCATGATGATGGCTACACCTTC
CASSLSPTHDDGYTF